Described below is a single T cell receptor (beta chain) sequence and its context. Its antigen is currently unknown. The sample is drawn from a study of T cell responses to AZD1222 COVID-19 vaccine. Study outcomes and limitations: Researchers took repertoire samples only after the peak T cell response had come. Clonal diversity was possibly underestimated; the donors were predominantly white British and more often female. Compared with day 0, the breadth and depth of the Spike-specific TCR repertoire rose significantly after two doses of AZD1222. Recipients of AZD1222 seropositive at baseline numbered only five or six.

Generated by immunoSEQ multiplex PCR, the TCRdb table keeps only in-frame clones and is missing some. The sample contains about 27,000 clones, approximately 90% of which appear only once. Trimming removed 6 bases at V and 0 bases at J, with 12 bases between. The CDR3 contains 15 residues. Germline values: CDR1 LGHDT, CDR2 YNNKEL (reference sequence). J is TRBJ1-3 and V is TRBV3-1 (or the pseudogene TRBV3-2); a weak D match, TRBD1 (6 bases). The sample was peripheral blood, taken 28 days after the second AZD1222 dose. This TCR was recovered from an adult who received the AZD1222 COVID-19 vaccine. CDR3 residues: CASSRQAPSGNTIYF. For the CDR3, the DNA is TGTGCCAGCAGTCGACAGGCGCCCTCTGGAAACACCATATATTTT.